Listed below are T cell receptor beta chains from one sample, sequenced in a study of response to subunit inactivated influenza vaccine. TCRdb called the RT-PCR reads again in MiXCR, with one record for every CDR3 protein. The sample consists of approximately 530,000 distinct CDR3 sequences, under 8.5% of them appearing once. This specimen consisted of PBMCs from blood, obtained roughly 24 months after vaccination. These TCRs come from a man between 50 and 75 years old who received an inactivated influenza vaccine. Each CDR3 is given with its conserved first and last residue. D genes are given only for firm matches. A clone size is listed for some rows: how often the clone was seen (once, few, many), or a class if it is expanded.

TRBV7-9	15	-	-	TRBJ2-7	TGTGCCAGCAGCTTCCAACAGGGAAACTCCTACGAGCAGTACTTC	CASSFQQGNSYEQYF
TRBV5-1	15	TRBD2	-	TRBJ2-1	TGCGCCAGCATCCGGGCGGGAGGGACCTACAATGAGCAGTTCTTC	CASIRAGGTYNEQFF
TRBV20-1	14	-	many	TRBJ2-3	TGCAGTGCTAGATCGGACCGTTCCACAGATACGCAGTATTTT	CSARSDRSTDTQYF
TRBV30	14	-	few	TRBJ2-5	TGTGCCTGGAGTGTAGGAGGGGGCCTTGAGACCCAGTACTTC	CAWSVGGGLETQYF
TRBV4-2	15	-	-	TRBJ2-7	TGTGCCAGCAGCCCGTCGCCCACAGGGTCCTACGAGCAGTACTTC	CASSPSPTGSYEQYF
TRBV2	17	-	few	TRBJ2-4	TGTGCCAGCAGTGAAACCATCAGGGGAAGGACCAAAAACATTCAGTACTTC	CASSETIRGRTKNIQYF
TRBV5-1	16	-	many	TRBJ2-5	TGCGCCAGCAGCTTGGCCCTCACTAGGAGGAAAGAGACCCAGTACTTC	CASSLALTRRKETQYF
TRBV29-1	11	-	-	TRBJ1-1	TGCAGCGTTTACTCTCCTGGTGAAGCTTTCTTT	CSVYSPGEAFF
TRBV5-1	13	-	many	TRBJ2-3	TGCGCCAGCAGCACAGACAGGTCTGATACGCAGTATTTT	CASSTDRSDTQYF
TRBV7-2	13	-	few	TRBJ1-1	TGTGCCAGCAGCTTCAACGGGAACCATGAAGCTTTCTTT	CASSFNGNHEAFF
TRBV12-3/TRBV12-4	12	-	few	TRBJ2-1	TGTGCCAGCAGTAGCGGAGGACTCGCGCAGTTCTTC	CASSSGGLAQFF
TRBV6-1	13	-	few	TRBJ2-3	TGTGCCAGCAGAATATTAGGTTCAGATACGCAGTATTTT	CASRILGSDTQYF
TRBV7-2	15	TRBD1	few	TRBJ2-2	TGTGCCAGCAGTCGCAGACAGGGGGTCCCCGGGGAGCTGTTTTTT	CASSRRQGVPGELFF
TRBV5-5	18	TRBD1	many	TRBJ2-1	TGTGCCAGCAGCTTGGAGCCACCGGCGGGGACAGGCCCCCATGAGCAGTTCTTC	CASSLEPPAGTGPHEQFF
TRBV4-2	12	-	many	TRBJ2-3	TGTGCCAGCAGCCAAGCGACGGATACGCAGTATTTT	CASSQATDTQYF
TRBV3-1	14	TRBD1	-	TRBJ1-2	TGTGCCAGCAGCCCCCGGGACAGGGGAGGAGGCTACACCTTC	CASSPRDRGGGYTF
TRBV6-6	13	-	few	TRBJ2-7	TGTGCCAGTCGGGCGGGAACCACCTACGAGCAGTACTTC	CASRAGTTYEQYF
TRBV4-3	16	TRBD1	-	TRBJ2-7	TGCGCCGGAGGCCGGGACAGGGGGACGCGACCCTACGAGCAGTACTTC	CAGGRDRGTRPYEQYF
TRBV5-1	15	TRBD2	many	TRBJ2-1	TGCGCCAGCAGCCAACGGACTAGCGGGGGGAATGAGCAGTTCTTC	CASSQRTSGGNEQFF
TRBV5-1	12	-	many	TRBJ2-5	TGCGCCAGCAGCCCAACCCAAGAGACCCAGTACTTC	CASSPTQETQYF
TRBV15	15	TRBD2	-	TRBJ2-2	TGTGCCACCAGCAGAGATCGGGAGGGAGGCCATTGGCTGTTTTTT	CATSRDREGGHWLFF
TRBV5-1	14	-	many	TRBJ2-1	TGCGCCAGCAGCCTAAGCACAGGTGTGAATGAGCAGTTCTTC	CASSLSTGVNEQFF
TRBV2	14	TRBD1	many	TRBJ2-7	TGTGCCAGCAGGGCCGGGACAGAAACCTACGAGCAGTACTTC	CASRAGTETYEQYF
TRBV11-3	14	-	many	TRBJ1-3	TGTGCCACTCACAGGGAATCGGTTGGAAACACCATATATTTT	CATHRESVGNTIYF
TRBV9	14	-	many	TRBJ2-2	TGTGCCAGCAGCGACCGGGACTACACCGGGGAGCTGTTTTTT	CASSDRDYTGELFF
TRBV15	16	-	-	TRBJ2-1	TGTGCCACCAGCAGAGATGCCGGAAGATCGAGCAATGAGCAGTTCTTC	CATSRDAGRSSNEQFF
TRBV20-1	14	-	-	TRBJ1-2	TGCAGTGCTAGCCCACGGGGCAGGGCCGATGGCTACACCTTC	CSASPRGRADGYTF
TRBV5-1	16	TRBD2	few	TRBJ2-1	TGCGCCAGCAGCTTGGGTGGGACTAGCGGGAGTACTGAGCAGTTCTTC	CASSLGGTSGSTEQFF
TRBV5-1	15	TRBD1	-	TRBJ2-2	TGCGCCAGCAGCTCCAGGACAGGGGACACCGGGGAGCTGTTTTTT	CASSSRTGDTGELFF
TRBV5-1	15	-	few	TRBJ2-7	TGCGCCAGCAGCCAAGTAGGGACTTCACGCTACGAGCAGTACTTC	CASSQVGTSRYEQYF
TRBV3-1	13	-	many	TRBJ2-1	TGTGCCAGCAGCCCGACAGGCCTCAGCGAGCAGTTCTTC	CASSPTGLSEQFF